These 17 T cell receptor beta chains were all obtained from the same sample, sequenced in a study of radiotherapy plus CTLA-4 blockade in lung cancer. Generated by immunoSEQ multiplex PCR, the TCRdb table keeps only in-frame clones and is missing some. The sample lists tens of thousands of clones; roughly 90% were seen once. Sequenced here: peripheral blood, sampled from a patient treated with radiotherapy plus ipilimumab. These receptors all come from a human donor with non-small cell lung cancer whose response to radiotherapy plus ipilimumab could not be evaluated.

V usage is TRBV21-1 and J usage is TRBJ2-7; the table gives TRBD1 as D, unverified against the DNA. TRBV21-1 is flagged as a pseudogene. The CDR3 is made up of 17 amino acids. The CDR3 nucleotides read TGTGCCAGCAGCAAAGATAGAGGGGACAGAAAACAATACTGGGAGTACTTC. Its translation is CASSKDRGDRKQYWEYF.

This rearrangement joins TRBV7-2 to TRBJ1-5, with TRBD1 as a possible D gene (6 bases). The germline V gene has CDR1 SGHTA and CDR2 FQGNSA. The germline V and J ends were trimmed by 5 bases and 2 bases, with 10 bases remaining between them. The CDR3 runs to 14 residues. The CDR3 DNA follows: TGTGCCAGCAGCGAACGGACAGGCAATCAGCCCCAGCATTTT. As protein: CASSERTGNQPQHF.

The V call is TRBV7-9, the J call TRBJ2-5, with TRBD2 matching 11 bases. The J call could be wrong; TRBJ2-7 is a better fit for the DNA end. Per germline, CDR1 SEHNR and CDR2 FQNEAQ (reference sequence). The CDR3 totals 16 residues. CDR3 nucleotides: TGTGCCAGCAGCTTCGACTATAGCGGGAGGGCCCACGAGCAGTACTTC. Protein product: CASSFDYSGRAHEQYF.

The gene calls are TRBV28 and TRBJ2-7; 8 nucleotides line up with TRBD1. CDR1 is MDHEN, CDR2 SYDVKM, per germline. CDR3 length equals 15 residues. The J segment lost 1 base and the V segment lost 5 bases, leaving 7 bases of the junction unmatched. The DNA for the CDR3 is TGTGCCAGCAGTCTCGACAGGGGTCAGTCCTACGAGCAGTACTTC. This gives the protein CASSLDRGQSYEQYF.

The V and J genes are TRBV10-3 and TRBJ2-7, with 7 bases aligning to TRBD2. Germline CDR1 reads ENHRY; CDR2 reads SYGVKD. This CDR3 contains 14 residues. V dropped 4 bases and J dropped 4; count of bases not matched to a gene: 7. CDR3 sequence (DNA): TGTGCCATCAGTGGGGGAGGGAATCCTTACGAGCAGTACTTC. Amino acid sequence: CAISGGGNPYEQYF.

This CDR3 reads CASSSTSVYNEQFF. As DNA, the CDR3 is TGTGCCAGCAGCTCAACTAGCGTGTACAATGAGCAGTTCTTC. The genes are TRBV5-4 and TRBJ2-1, with 7 bases fitting TRBD2. Germline V gene lookup returns CDR1 SGHNT and CDR2 YYREEE (reference sequence). V trimming: 3 bases; J trimming: 4 bases; junction bases outside the gene matches: 4. This CDR3 has 14 residues.

The chain uses TRBV4-3 and TRBJ2-1, with D possibly being TRBD2 (5 bases). The germline V gene has CDR1 LGHNA and CDR2 YSLEER. The length of the CDR3 is 15 residues. The V and J ends lost 0 bases and 2 bases respectively, with 8 bases between them. The CDR3 region is CASSQEAAPYNEQFF. The CDR3 nucleotides are TGCGCCAGCAGCCAAGAAGCGGCCCCCTACAATGAGCAGTTCTTC.

The rearrangement joins TRBV6-1 to TRBJ2-7, with TRBD2 matching 8 bases. CDR1 and CDR2 from the germline V gene are MNHNS and SASEGT. With 6 bases clipped from V and 3 bases from J, the junction kept 7 bases outside the gene matches. The length of the CDR3 is 14 residues. CDR3 sequence reads: CASRRSGSDYEQYF. The DNA of the CDR3 is TGTGCCAGCAGACGAAGCGGGAGCGACTACGAGCAGTACTTC.

The V call is TRBV18, the J call TRBJ2-5; maybe TRBD1 (6 bases). Germline assignment: CDR1 KGHSH and CDR2 LQKENI. The CDR3 is 14 amino acids. The germline V and J ends were trimmed by 0 bases and 4 bases, with 9 bases remaining between them. The CDR3 reads CASSPPTGGETQYF. Written as DNA, the CDR3 is TGTGCCAGCTCACCACCGACAGGAGGAGAGACCCAGTACTTC. Complete variable domain (other parts from reference TRBV18 and TRBJ2-5): NAGVMQNPRHLVRRRGQEARLRCSPMKGHSHVYWYRQLPEEGLKFMVYLQKENIIDESGMPKERFSAEFPKEGPSILRIQQVVRGDSAAYFCASSPPTGGETQYFGPGTRLLVL.

The gene calls are TRBV6-1 and TRBJ1-2; D unresolved. CDR3 length equals 15 residues. The V gene's germline CDR1 is MNHNS and CDR2 SASEGT. Between the trimmed V and J ends, which lost 10 bases and 2 bases, there was a span of 20 bases. The CDR3 DNA sequence: TGTGCCACCAAGTGGCGGGAGGAGGCGAACTATGGCTACACCTTC. Translating gives CATKWREEANYGYTF.

V gene TRBV6-5 combines with J gene TRBJ1-1; the D gene is possibly TRBD1 (6 bases). The V end was cut by 6 bases, the J end by 3 bases, with 17 bases between. The CDR3 runs 15 residues. In germline, CDR1 is MNHEY, CDR2 SVGAGI. The CDR3 DNA reads as TGTGCCAGCAGGCCGATTACCGCAGGGGACACTGAAGCTTTCTTT. Its translation: CASRPITAGDTEAFF.

The rearrangement links TRBV2 to TRBJ1-5; tentatively, D is TRBD1 (6 bases). Trimming left V 7 bases short and J 3 bases short, with 16 bases between. CDR3 length: 15 amino acids. Germline V gene sequence: CDR1 SNHLY, CDR2 FYNNEI. The CDR3 protein is CASNPRQGPNQPQHF. CDR3 DNA: TGTGCCAGCAATCCCCGCCAGGGGCCCAATCAGCCCCAGCATTTT.

This sequence joins TRBV7-2 and TRBJ2-7; 7 bases agree with TRBD2. Germline-derived CDR1 and CDR2 are SGHTA and FQGNSA. V dropped 3 bases and J dropped 7; count of bases not matched to a gene: 9. This CDR3 spans 14 amino acids. This chain's CDR3 is CASSLGGSGWEQYF. The CDR3 DNA is TGTGCCAGCAGCTTGGGCGGGAGCGGTTGGGAGCAGTACTTC.

Comment on this clone: This specimen includes other DNA sequences encoding the same CDR3. The chain is built from TRBV5-1 and TRBJ2-3; TRBD2 matches at 10 bases. After removal of 0 bases from V and 3 bases from J, the junction contained 4 bases not matched to a gene. The CDR3 consists of 16 residues. CDR1 and CDR2 (germline): SGHRS, YFSETQ. CDR3 protein: CASSLASGGATDTQYF. CDR3 nucleotide sequence: TGCGCCAGCAGCTTGGCCAGCGGGGGGGCGACAGATACGCAGTATTTT.

The rearrangement joins TRBV20-1 to TRBJ2-5; D unclear. Per germline, CDR1 DFQATT and CDR2 SNEGSKA (reference sequence). Trimming removed 3 bases from V and 5 bases from J, with 7 bases in between. This CDR3 region has 11 residues. CDR3 protein: CSARASETQYF. In nucleotides, the CDR3 is TGCAGTGCTAGGGCCAGTGAGACCCAGTACTTC.

The rearrangement joins TRBV7-9 to TRBJ1-2; D is uncertain. CDR3 length: 15 amino acids. Germline values: CDR1 SEHNR, CDR2 FQNEAQ (reference sequence). V was shortened by 5 bases and J by 6 bases, with 19 bases between the two germline ends. The CDR3: CASSPRTRRDNGYTF. CDR3 in DNA: TGTGCCAGCAGCCCTAGGACGAGGAGGGATAATGGCTACACCTTC.

This clone was seen just once. The rearrangement uses TRBV7-2 and TRBJ1-3, with no clear D. CDR3 length: 17 residues. Germline CDR1 is SGHTA and CDR2 is FQGNSA. Trimming stripped 4 bases from V and 4 bases from J, with 20 bases between. The CDR3 DNA follows: TGTGCCAGCAGCTCATCCGGCGCGGCGCTCTCCGGAAACACCATATATTTT. Translation gives CASSSSGAALSGNTIYF. The variable domain in full, with the rest retrieved from reference TRBV7-2 and TRBJ1-3, is GAGVSQSPSNKVTEKGKDVELRCDPISGHTALYWYRQSLGQGLEFLIYFQGNSAPDKSGLPSDRFSAERTGGSVSTLTIQRTQQEDSAVYLCASSSSGAALSGNTIYFGEGSWLTVV.